The entry below describes one T cell receptor (beta chain). What it binds is unknown. These data are taken from a study of cytomegalovirus exposure and HLA in healthy donors. Study findings and constraints: Cytomegalovirus-associated status was assigned to more than 150 TCR beta chains. For most TCR sequences rarity was the rule, although some public TCRs occurred in many donors. Follow-up analysis seemed to connect common viral pathogens with several of the most significant clusters identified.

PCR used 60 Vbeta primers and 13 Jbeta primers. Generated by immunoSEQ multiplex PCR, the TCRdb table keeps only in-frame clones and is missing some. The sample consists of 200,000 to 250,000 clones, approximately 80% of them appearing once. All donors participated as healthy donors of bone marrow. The receptor's source is a girl aged 2-10 years in good health and CMV-seronegative. The sequenced sample consisted of PBMCs.

The CDR3 sequence is CASLRTPNTEAFF. In DNA, the CDR3 is TGTGCCAGCTTGCGGACTCCGAACACTGAAGCTTTCTTT. V usage is TRBV7-6 and J usage is TRBJ1-1, with unresolved D. The germline CDR1 and CDR2 sequences are SGHVS and FNYEAQ. The ends were cut back, 8 bases at V and 1 base at J, with 11 bases in the middle. The CDR3 spans 13 residues.